The clone carrying this T cell receptor (beta chain) appeared a few times. The CDR3 is 15 residues long. V lost 5 bases and J lost 5; bases outside the gene matches: 8. Germline-derived CDR1 and CDR2 are DFQATT and SNEGSKA (reference sequence). This specimen comes from a study of T cells in Graves' hyperthyroidism and ophthalmopathy. On the study more broadly: Once the initial diagnosis was made, peripheral blood was obtained before any treatment.

Regions amplified from RNA transcripts were the TCR beta CDR3 regions. An initial round of RT-PCR targeting the TCR CDR3 relied on the HTBI primer set. MiXCR was run by TCRdb on the multiplex PCR reads, yielding one entry per CDR3 protein. This sample carries 300,000 or so distinct CDR3 sequences, about 18% of them seen once, and the ten largest clones take approximately 49%. The TCR sequence derives from a woman between 45 and 65 years old with Graves' hyperthyroidism. This chain uses TRBV20-1 with TRBJ2-5; 13 positions match TRBD2. The sample comprised blood. CDR3 coding DNA: TGCAGTGCTCGGAAACTAGCGGGGGGGCTCGAGACCCAGTACTTC. Translation: CSARKLAGGLETQYF.